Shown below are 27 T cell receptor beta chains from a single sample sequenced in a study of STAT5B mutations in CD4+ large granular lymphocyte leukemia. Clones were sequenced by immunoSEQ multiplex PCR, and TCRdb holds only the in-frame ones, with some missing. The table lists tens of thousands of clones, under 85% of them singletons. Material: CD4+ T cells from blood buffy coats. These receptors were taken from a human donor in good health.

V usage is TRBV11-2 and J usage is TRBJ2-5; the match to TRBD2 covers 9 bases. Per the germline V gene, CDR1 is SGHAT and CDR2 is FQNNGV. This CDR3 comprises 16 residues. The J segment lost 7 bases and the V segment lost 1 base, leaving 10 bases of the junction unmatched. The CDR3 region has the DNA TGTGCCAGCAGCTTAGGACTGGCGGGGGGGCTGGCGACCCAGTACTTC. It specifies CASSLGLAGGLATQYF.

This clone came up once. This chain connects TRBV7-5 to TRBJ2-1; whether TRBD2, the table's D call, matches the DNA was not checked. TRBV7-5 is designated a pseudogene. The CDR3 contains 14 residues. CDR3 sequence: CVRSLASGYYEQFF. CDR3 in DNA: TGTGTCAGAAGCTTAGCTTCGGGGTATTACGAGCAGTTCTTC.

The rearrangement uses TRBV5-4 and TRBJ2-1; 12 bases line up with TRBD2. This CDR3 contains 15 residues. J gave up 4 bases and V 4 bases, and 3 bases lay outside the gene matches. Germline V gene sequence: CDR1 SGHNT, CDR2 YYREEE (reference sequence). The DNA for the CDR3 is TGTGCCAGCAGCAGTGGACTAGCGGGGTACAATGAGCAGTTCTTC. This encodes CASSSGLAGYNEQFF.

The CDR3 is CASSLGSGRYQPQHF. The DNA for the CDR3 is TGTGCCAGCAGTTTGGGCAGCGGGAGGTATCAGCCCCAGCATTTT. The V and J genes are TRBV28 and TRBJ1-5, with D uncertain. V was clipped by 3 bases and J by 5 bases, with 14 bases between them. There are 15 residues in the CDR3. CDR1 and CDR2 (germline): MDHEN, SYDVKM.

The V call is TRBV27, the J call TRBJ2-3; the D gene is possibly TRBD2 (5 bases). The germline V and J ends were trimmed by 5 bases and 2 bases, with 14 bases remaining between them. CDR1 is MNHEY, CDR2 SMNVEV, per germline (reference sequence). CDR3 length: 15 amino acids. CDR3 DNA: TGTGCCAGCAGTCCCACGGGGTCACCCACAGATACGCAGTATTTT. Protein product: CASSPTGSPTDTQYF.

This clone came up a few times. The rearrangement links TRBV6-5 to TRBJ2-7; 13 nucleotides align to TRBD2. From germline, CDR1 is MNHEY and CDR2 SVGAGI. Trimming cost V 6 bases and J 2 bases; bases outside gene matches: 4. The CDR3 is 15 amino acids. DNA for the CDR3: TGTGCCAGCAGACTTACTAGCGGGGGGGCCTACGAGCAGTACTTC. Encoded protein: CASRLTSGGAYEQYF.

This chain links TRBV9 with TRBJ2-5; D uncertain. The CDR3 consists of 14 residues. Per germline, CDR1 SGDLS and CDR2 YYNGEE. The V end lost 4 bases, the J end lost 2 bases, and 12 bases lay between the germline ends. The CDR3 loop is CASSPNPEQETQYF. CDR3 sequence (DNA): TGTGCCAGCAGCCCTAACCCAGAACAAGAGACCCAGTACTTC.

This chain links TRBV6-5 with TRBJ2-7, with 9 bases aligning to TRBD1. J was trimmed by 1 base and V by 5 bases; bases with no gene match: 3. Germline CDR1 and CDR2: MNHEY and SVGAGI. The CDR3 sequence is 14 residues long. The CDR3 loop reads CASSIQGASYEQYF. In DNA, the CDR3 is TGTGCCAGCAGTATACAGGGGGCATCCTACGAGCAGTACTTC.

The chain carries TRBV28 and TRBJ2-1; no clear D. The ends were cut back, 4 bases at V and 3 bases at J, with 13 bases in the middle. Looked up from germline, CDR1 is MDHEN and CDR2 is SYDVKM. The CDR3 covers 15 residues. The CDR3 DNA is TGTGCCAGCAGTTCAGACGTTAGGCGCTACAATGAGCAGTTCTTC. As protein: CASSSDVRRYNEQFF.

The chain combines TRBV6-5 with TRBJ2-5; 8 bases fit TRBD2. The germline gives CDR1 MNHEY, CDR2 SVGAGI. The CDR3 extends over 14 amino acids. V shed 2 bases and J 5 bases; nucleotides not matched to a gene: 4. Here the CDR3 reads CASSYPREGETQYF. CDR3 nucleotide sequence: TGTGCCAGCAGTTACCCCCGGGAGGGGGAGACCCAGTACTTC.

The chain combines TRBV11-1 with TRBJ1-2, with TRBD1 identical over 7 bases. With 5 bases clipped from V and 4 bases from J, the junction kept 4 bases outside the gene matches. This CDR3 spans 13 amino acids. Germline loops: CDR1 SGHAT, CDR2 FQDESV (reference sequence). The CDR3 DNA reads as TGTGCCAGCAGCGCGGACAGGACCTATGGCTACACCTTC. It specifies CASSADRTYGYTF.

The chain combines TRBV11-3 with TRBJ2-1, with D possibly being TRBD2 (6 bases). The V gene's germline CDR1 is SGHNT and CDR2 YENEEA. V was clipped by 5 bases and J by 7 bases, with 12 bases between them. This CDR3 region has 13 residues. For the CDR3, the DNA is TGTGCCAGCAGCAAACTAGGAGGGAATGAGCAGTTCTTC. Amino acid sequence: CASSKLGGNEQFF. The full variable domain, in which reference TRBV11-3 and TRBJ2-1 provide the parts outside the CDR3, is EAGVVQSPRYKIIEKKQPVAFWCNPISGHNTLYWYLQNLGQGPELLIRYENEEAVDDSQLPKDRFSAERLKGVDSTLKIQPAELGDSAVYLCASSKLGGNEQFFGPGTRLTVL.

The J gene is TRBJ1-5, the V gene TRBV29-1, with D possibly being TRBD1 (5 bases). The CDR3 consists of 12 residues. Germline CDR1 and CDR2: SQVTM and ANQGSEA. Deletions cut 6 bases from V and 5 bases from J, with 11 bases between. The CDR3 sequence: CSVGGFDQPQHF. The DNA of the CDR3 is TGCAGCGTGGGGGGGTTCGATCAGCCCCAGCATTTT.

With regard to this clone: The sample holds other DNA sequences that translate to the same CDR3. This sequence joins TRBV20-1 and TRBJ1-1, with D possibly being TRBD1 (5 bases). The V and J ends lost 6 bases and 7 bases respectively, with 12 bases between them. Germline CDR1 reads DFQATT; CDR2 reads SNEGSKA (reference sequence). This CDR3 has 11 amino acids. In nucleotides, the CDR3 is TGCAGTGCCGCCAGGGTCGGTGAAGCTTTCTTT. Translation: CSAARVGEAFF.

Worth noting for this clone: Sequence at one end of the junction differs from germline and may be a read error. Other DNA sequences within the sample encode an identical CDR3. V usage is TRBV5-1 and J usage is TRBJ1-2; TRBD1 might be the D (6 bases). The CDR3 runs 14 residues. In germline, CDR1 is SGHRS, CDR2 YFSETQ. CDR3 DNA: TGCGCTAGCAGCGTGGGTTTGGGGGCTCAGGGCTACACCTTC. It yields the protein CASSVGLGAQGYTF.

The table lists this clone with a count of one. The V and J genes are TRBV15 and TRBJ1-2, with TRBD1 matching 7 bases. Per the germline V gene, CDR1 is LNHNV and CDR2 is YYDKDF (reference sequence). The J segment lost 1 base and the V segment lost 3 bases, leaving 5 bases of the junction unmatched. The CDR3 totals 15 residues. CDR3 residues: CATSRGTADNYGYTF. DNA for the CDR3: TGTGCCACCAGCAGGGGGACAGCAGATAACTATGGCTACACCTTC. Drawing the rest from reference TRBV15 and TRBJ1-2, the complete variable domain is DAMVIQNPRYQVTQFGKPVTLSCSQTLNHNVMYWYQQKSSQAPKLLFHYYDKDFNNEADTPDNFQSRRPNTSFCFLDIRSPGLGDTAMYLCATSRGTADNYGYTFGSGTRLTVV.

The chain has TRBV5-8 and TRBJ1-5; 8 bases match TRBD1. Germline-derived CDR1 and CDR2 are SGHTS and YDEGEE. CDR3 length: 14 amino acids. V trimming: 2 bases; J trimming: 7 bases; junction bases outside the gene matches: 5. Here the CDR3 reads CASSLGQGRQPQHF. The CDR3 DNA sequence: TGTGCCAGCAGCTTAGGACAGGGACGACAGCCCCAGCATTTT.

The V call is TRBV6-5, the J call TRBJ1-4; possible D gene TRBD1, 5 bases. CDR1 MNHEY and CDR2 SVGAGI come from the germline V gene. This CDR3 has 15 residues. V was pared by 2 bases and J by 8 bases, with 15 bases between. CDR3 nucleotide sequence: TGTGCCAGCAGTTACGAGGGACGCCTCGGGGAAAAACTGTTTTTT. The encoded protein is CASSYEGRLGEKLFF.

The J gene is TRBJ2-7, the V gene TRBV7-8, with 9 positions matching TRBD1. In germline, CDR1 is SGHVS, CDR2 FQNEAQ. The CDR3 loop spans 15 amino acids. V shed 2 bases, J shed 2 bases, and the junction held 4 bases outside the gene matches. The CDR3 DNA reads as TGTGCCAGCAGCTTACGAGGGACAGGGCCCTACGAGCAGTACTTC. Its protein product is CASSLRGTGPYEQYF.

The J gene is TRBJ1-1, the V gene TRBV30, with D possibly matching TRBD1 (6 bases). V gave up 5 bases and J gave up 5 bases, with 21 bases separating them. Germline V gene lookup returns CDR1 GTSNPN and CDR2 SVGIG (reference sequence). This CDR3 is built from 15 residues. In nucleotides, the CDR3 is TGTGCCTGGGAAAAGGAGGCCAGGGGCCGAACTGAAGCTTTCTTT. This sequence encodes CAWEKEARGRTEAFF.

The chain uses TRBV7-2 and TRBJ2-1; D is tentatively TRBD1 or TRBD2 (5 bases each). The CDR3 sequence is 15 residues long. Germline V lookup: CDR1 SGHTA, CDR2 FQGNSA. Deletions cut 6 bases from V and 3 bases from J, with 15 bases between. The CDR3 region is CASRSTGPRYNEQFF. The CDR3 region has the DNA TGTGCCAGCAGATCAACGGGACCCCGCTACAATGAGCAGTTCTTC.

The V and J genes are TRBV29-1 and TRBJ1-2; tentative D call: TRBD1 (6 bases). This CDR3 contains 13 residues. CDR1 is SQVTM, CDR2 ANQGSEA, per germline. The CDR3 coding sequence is TGCAGTACCCCCCGGGGGCACAACTATGGCTACACCTTC. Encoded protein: CSTPRGHNYGYTF.

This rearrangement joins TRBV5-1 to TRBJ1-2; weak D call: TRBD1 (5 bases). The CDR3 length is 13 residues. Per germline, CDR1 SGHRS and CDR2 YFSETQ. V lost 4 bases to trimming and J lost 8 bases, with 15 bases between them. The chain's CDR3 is CASSEKGTYGYTF. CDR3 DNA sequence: TGCGCCAGCAGCGAGAAAGGGACCTACGGCTACACCTTC.

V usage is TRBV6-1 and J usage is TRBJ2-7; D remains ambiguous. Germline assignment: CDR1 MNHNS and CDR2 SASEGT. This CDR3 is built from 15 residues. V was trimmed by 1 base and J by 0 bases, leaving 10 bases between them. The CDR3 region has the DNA TGTGCCAGCAGTGAAGATGGTAGGATCTCCTACGAGCAGTACTTC. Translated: CASSEDGRISYEQYF.

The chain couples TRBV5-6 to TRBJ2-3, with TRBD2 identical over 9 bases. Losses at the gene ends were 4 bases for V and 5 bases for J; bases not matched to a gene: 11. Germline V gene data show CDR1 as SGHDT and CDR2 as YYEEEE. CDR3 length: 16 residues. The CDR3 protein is CASSTGGGRAGDTQYF. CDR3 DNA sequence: TGTGCCAGCAGCACGGGGGGCGGGAGGGCCGGAGATACGCAGTATTTT.

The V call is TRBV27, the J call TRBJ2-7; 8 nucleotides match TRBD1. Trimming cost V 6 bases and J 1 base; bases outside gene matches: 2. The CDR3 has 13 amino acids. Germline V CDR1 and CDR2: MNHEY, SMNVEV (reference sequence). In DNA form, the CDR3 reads TGTGCCAGCAGCCGACAGGGGTCCTACGAGCAGTACTTC. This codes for CASSRQGSYEQYF.

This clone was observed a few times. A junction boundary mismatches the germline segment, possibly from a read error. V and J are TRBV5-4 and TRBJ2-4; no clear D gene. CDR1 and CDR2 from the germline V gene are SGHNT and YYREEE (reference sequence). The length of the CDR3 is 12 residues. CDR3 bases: TGTGCCAGCAGCTTGTTCTCCTCGAGGCAGCACTTC. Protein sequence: CASSLFSSRQHF.